The 8 T cell receptor beta chains listed next were all sequenced from one sample in a study of blood T cell repertoires in COVID-19. Sequenced by immunoSEQ multiplex PCR; TCRdb stores in-frame clones only, minus some. The sample has about 380,000 clones, 70% to 90% seen once; the top ten hold about 1.2%. The specimen was PBMCs or T cells enriched from blood (not recorded which). All receptors derive from a woman between 18 and 29 years old who had recovered from COVID-19.

V usage is TRBV5-6 and J usage is TRBJ2-7; D is uncertain. Looked up from germline, CDR1 is SGHDT and CDR2 is YYEEEE. The CDR3 loop spans 12 amino acids. Deletions cut 4 bases from V and 3 bases from J, with 8 bases between. The CDR3 spells CASSPAGYEQYF. CDR3 sequence (DNA): TGTGCCAGCAGCCCGGCAGGCTACGAGCAGTACTTC.

This clone has a handful of counts. The V call is TRBV6-5, the J call TRBJ1-1, with 10 bases matching TRBD1. Germline loops: CDR1 MNHEY, CDR2 SVGAGI. The V and J ends lost 6 bases and 4 bases, in that order; junction bases with no gene match: 8. The CDR3 totals 15 residues. The CDR3, as DNA: TGTGCCAGCAGGAAGACAGGGGGCGCGGGCACTGAAGCTTTCTTT. This sequence encodes CASRKTGGAGTEAFF.

V gene TRBV6-5 combines with J gene TRBJ1-2; 7 nucleotides agree with TRBD1. This CDR3 has 15 amino acids. Germline assignment: CDR1 MNHEY and CDR2 SVGAGI. J lost 8 bases, V lost 0 bases, and 9 bases had no gene match. As DNA, the CDR3 is TGTGCCAGCAGTTACTCGACTAAGGGGGCGAACGGCTACACCTTC. Its protein is CASSYSTKGANGYTF.

The chain joins TRBV10-3 to TRBJ2-7; 7 positions match TRBD1. This CDR3 comprises 17 residues. The germline V gene has CDR1 ENHRY and CDR2 SYGVKD. The ends lost 11 bases at V and 0 bases at J; junction bases unmatched: 19. CDR3 nucleotide sequence: TGTGCCGCGAGGAGACAGGGATTTTTGGTAGGCTCCTACGAGCAGTACTTC. It is translated as CAARRQGFLVGSYEQYF.

V is TRBV7-2 and J is TRBJ2-5; perhaps TRBD1 as D (6 bases). The V gene's germline CDR1 is SGHTA and CDR2 FQGNSA. The CDR3 is 12 amino acids. V lost 5 bases to trimming and J lost 9 bases, with 13 bases between them. The CDR3 coding sequence is TGTGCCAGCAGCCTAGACAGGCCGCCCCAGTACTTC. This encodes CASSLDRPPQYF.

The DNA of the CDR3 is TGTGCCAGCAGTGAAGACAGGGTGGCTCGCGAAAAACTGTTTTTT. Its translation is CASSEDRVAREKLFF. V gene TRBV2 combines with J gene TRBJ1-4; tentatively, D is TRBD1 (6 bases). Trimming cost V 1 base and J 8 bases, with 14 bases left between them. The V gene's germline CDR1 is SNHLY and CDR2 FYNNEI. The CDR3 has 15 residues.

The J gene is TRBJ1-4, the V gene TRBV5-6, with 8 nucleotides matching TRBD1. CDR3 length: 16 residues. Germline V gene data show CDR1 as SGHDT and CDR2 as YYEEEE. J lost 3 bases, V lost 1 base, and 5 bases had no gene match. CDR3 sequence (DNA): TGTGCCAGCAGCTTGTCCAGGGGGCCTTCTAATGAAAAACTGTTTTTT. Its protein is CASSLSRGPSNEKLFF.

The chain has TRBV7-9 and TRBJ2-2; a possible D gene is TRBD1 (5 bases). The CDR3 consists of 18 residues. In germline, CDR1 is SEHNR, CDR2 FQNEAQ (reference sequence). The ends were cut back, 3 bases at V and 1 base at J, with 18 bases in the middle. CDR3 loop: CASSFSPGQGKNTGELFF. The DNA for the CDR3 is TGTGCCAGCAGCTTTTCGCCGGGTCAGGGAAAGAACACCGGGGAGCTGTTTTTT.